The 32 T cell receptor beta chains below were found in one sample sequenced in a study of T-cell memory formation after mild COVID-19. TCRdb recomputed calls from the 5' RACE reads with MiXCR, one row per CDR3 protein. The sample contains some 160,000 distinct CDR3 sequences, 10% to 15% of which appear only once. The source material was PBMCs or a T cell subset sorted from them (not recorded which). These receptors originate from a man younger than 35 who had mild COVID-19 (a few samples of this study predate the infection). Cell type and time point are not known.

This clonotype occurred a few times. V is TRBV7-2 and J is TRBJ2-4; D uncertain. V dropped 5 bases and J dropped 2 bases, with 13 bases sitting between them. This CDR3 spans 15 amino acids. Germline V gene lookup returns CDR1 SGHTA and CDR2 FQGNSA. The CDR3 here is CASSRTRHPKNIQYF. As DNA, the CDR3 is TGTGCCAGCAGCCGGACCCGGCATCCCAAAAACATTCAGTACTTC.

This clonotype appeared a few times. The chain employs TRBV19 and TRBJ1-5; 7 positions agree with TRBD1. The germline V gene has CDR1 LNHDA and CDR2 SQIVND (reference sequence). The V and J ends lost 6 bases and 0 bases, in that order; junction bases with no gene match: 5. This CDR3 comprises 15 residues. The DNA for the CDR3 is TGTGCCAGTAGCACGGACAGGATTAGCAATCAGCCCCAGCATTTT. Its protein is CASSTDRISNQPQHF.

This clonotype was counted a few times. This chain joins TRBV18 and TRBJ1-6; 7 bases map to TRBD1. Germline CDR1 reads KGHSH; CDR2 reads LQKENI. With V trimmed by 2 bases and J by 9 bases, 7 bases remained unmatched. This CDR3 comprises 15 residues. The CDR3 DNA follows: TGTGCCAGCTCACCATACACGACAGGGAGTTCACCCCTCCACTTT. Translated, it gives CASSPYTTGSSPLHF.

This rearrangement joins TRBV20-1 to TRBJ1-4, with D perhaps TRBD1 (6 bases). V was cut by 0 bases and J by 7 bases, with 18 bases left in between. Germline CDR1 reads DFQATT; CDR2 reads SNEGSKA (reference sequence). CDR3 size: 16 residues. The CDR3 coding sequence is TGCAGTGCTAGAGAGATAGGGGCGGGGGGCCGTGAAAAACTGTTTTTT. It codes for CSAREIGAGGREKLFF.

The V gene is TRBV4-3, the J gene TRBJ1-5; 7 bases match TRBD1. CDR3 size: 14 residues. V lost 4 bases and J lost 7; bases outside the gene matches: 7. Germline V CDR1 and CDR2: LGHNA, YSLEER. Written as DNA, the CDR3 is TGCGCCAGCAGCCCACGACAGGGAAGACAGCCCCAGCATTTT. Amino acids: CASSPRQGRQPQHF.

This clonotype was detected many times. This sequence joins TRBV5-1 and TRBJ2-1, with D tentatively TRBD1 (5 bases). Germline V lookup: CDR1 SGHRS, CDR2 YFSETQ. The CDR3 is made up of 17 amino acids. Trimming took off 2 bases at V and 6 bases at J, with 21 bases between the two ends. Written as DNA, the CDR3 is TGCGCCAGCAGCTTCGCCTTGGACATTAGAGCTAGCAATGAGCAGTTCTTC. Encoded protein: CASSFALDIRASNEQFF. Full variable domain (remainder filled in from reference TRBV5-1 and TRBJ2-1): KAGVTQTPRYLIKTRGQQVTLSCSPISGHRSVSWYQQTPGQGLQFLFEYFSETQRNKGNFPGRFSGRQFSNSRSEMNVSTLELGDSALYLCASSFALDIRASNEQFFGPGTRLTVL.

The rearrangement links TRBV5-8 to TRBJ2-2; D gene uncertain. Trimming shortened V by 1 base and J by 7 bases, and 11 bases separated the two germline ends. Germline loops: CDR1 SGHTS, CDR2 YDEGEE. This CDR3 contains 14 residues. Written as DNA, the CDR3 is TGTGCCAGCAGCTTGACCGGGCGAGTCGGGGAGCTGTTTTTT. It codes for CASSLTGRVGELFF.

The J gene is TRBJ2-1, the V gene TRBV7-2; 8 nucleotides agree with TRBD1. Trimming took 3 bases from V and 7 from J; bases not matched to a gene: 5. This CDR3 has 14 amino acids. Germline lookup yields CDR1 SGHTA and CDR2 FQGNSA. This CDR3 reads CASSFQGASNEQFF. As DNA, the CDR3 is TGTGCCAGCAGCTTTCAGGGGGCGAGTAATGAGCAGTTCTTC.

This rearrangement joins TRBV3-1 to TRBJ1-2; D gene unclear. Germline CDR1 is LGHDT and CDR2 is YNNKEL (reference sequence). This CDR3 region has 15 residues. Trimming cost V 1 base and J 4 bases, with 13 bases left between them. CDR3 amino acids: CASSQGVLGFYGYTF. In nucleotides, the CDR3 is TGTGCCAGCAGCCAAGGGGTTTTAGGGTTCTATGGCTACACCTTC.

V and J are TRBV18 and TRBJ2-2, with a possible D match to TRBD2 (5 bases). Germline V gives CDR1 KGHSH, CDR2 LQKENI. The CDR3 is made up of 15 amino acids. Trimming removed 5 bases from V and 2 bases from J, with 12 bases in between. In nucleotides, the CDR3 is TGTGCCAGCTCATGGCGGGTCCTTAACACCGGGGAGCTGTTTTTT. It translates to CASSWRVLNTGELFF. Supplemented by reference TRBV18 and TRBJ2-2, the full variable domain reads NAGVMQNPRHLVRRRGQEARLRCSPMKGHSHVYWYRQLPEEGLKFMVYLQKENIIDESGMPKERFSAEFPKEGPSILRIQQVVRGDSAAYFCASSWRVLNTGELFFGEGSRLTVL.

This clonotype was observed a few times. The CDR3 here is CASSDRGGGSDTQYF. Written as DNA, the CDR3 is TGTGCCAGCAGTGACAGGGGGGGGGGCTCAGATACGCAGTATTTT. V is TRBV6-4 and J is TRBJ2-3; D is perhaps TRBD2 (7 bases). V was cut by 2 bases and J by 4 bases, with 13 bases left in between. This CDR3 has 15 amino acids. The germline CDR1 and CDR2 sequences are MRHNA and SNTAGT.

There are many counts of this clonotype. V gene TRBV5-1 combines with J gene TRBJ2-5; 8 nucleotides agree with TRBD1. The CDR3 spans 15 residues. CDR1 SGHRS and CDR2 YFSETQ come from the germline V gene. Trimming at V came to 0 bases and at J to 4 bases, leaving 5 bases not matched to a gene. CDR3: CASSLAPGGRETQYF. Here the CDR3 DNA reads TGCGCCAGCAGCTTGGCTCCAGGGGGCCGAGAGACCCAGTACTTC. Supplemented by reference TRBV5-1 and TRBJ2-5, the full variable domain reads KAGVTQTPRYLIKTRGQQVTLSCSPISGHRSVSWYQQTPGQGLQFLFEYFSETQRNKGNFPGRFSGRQFSNSRSEMNVSTLELGDSALYLCASSLAPGGRETQYFGPGTRLLVL.

The chain carries TRBV7-3 and TRBJ1-1; 7 bases are a match to TRBD1. The CDR3 contains 14 residues. The germline V gene has CDR1 SGHTA and CDR2 FQGTGA. The V gene end was trimmed by 0 bases and the J gene end by 3 bases; junction bases not matched to a gene: 1. The CDR3 region has the DNA TGTGCCAGCAGCTTAACTGGGACAGACACTGAAGCTTTCTTT. It is translated as CASSLTGTDTEAFF.

This clonotype was seen a few times. The genes are TRBV6-5 and TRBJ2-1; 11 bases fit TRBD1. Per germline, CDR1 MNHEY and CDR2 SVGAGI. There are 18 residues in the CDR3. J lost 9 bases, V lost 2 bases, and 15 bases had no gene match. CDR3 residues: CASSYRTGGRYFQGEQFF. In DNA form, the CDR3 reads TGTGCCAGCAGTTACCGGACAGGGGGCAGGTATTTCCAGGGTGAGCAGTTCTTC.

The V gene is TRBV24-1, the J gene TRBJ2-1, with D possibly TRBD2 on 7 matching bases. CDR3 length equals 16 residues. Germline V gene lookup returns CDR1 KGHDR and CDR2 SFDVKD. Trimming took off 0 bases at V and 3 bases at J, with 11 bases between the two ends. CDR3 DNA: TGTGCCACCAGTGATTTGGGGGGGGCAGGCTACAATGAGCAGTTCTTC. Its protein product is CATSDLGGAGYNEQFF.

In this sample, this clonotype is medium-sized. The rearrangement links TRBV7-9 to TRBJ2-1; tentatively, D is TRBD1 or TRBD2 (5 bases each). CDR1 is SEHNR, CDR2 FQNEAQ, per germline (reference sequence). Trimming left V 6 bases short and J 0 bases short, with 6 bases between. This CDR3 is 13 amino acids long. Here the CDR3 reads CASRGDSYNEQFF. The DNA for the CDR3 is TGTGCCAGCAGGGGGGACTCCTACAATGAGCAGTTCTTC.

The rearrangement uses TRBV5-5 and TRBJ2-2; D not resolved. The CDR3 consists of 15 residues. Germline V gene sequence: CDR1 SGHKS, CDR2 YYEKEE (reference sequence). The V gene lost 3 bases and the J gene lost 6 bases, with 15 bases spanning the gap. In nucleotides, the CDR3 is TGTGCCAGCAGCTCCCACACCCTAGTTTCCGGGGAGCTGTTTTTT. Its translation is CASSSHTLVSGELFF.

This clonotype was seen a few times. This chain joins TRBV12-3 or TRBV12-4 and TRBJ2-3; the D gene could be TRBD1 or TRBD2 (5 bases each). V lost 5 bases to trimming and J lost 5 bases, with 11 bases between them. The CDR3 covers 13 residues. The CDR3 DNA reads as TGTGCCAGCAGTGAGAGGGGCCAAGATACGCAGTATTTT. Encoded protein: CASSERGQDTQYF.

This clonotype was observed a handful of times. The chain is built from TRBV9 and TRBJ1-5; D gene ambiguous. The CDR3 is made up of 13 amino acids. Trimming pared 1 base from V and 9 bases from J, leaving 11 bases between. Germline CDR1 SGDLS, CDR2 YYNGEE. CDR3 residues: CASSVNQEGPQHF. CDR3 bases: TGTGCCAGCAGCGTAAACCAGGAGGGGCCCCAGCATTTT.

This clonotype was counted only a few times. This sequence joins TRBV7-9 and TRBJ2-7; D possibly corresponds to TRBD1 (7 bases). CDR3 size: 16 residues. V shed 4 bases and J shed 9 bases, with 25 bases lying between them. From germline, CDR1 is SEHNR and CDR2 FQNEAQ (reference sequence). CDR3 region: CASSSQIGGQQRGQYV. The CDR3 bases are TGTGCCAGCAGCTCCCAAATCGGGGGACAGCAACGCGGGCAGTACGTC.

This clonotype showed up just a few times. CDR3 protein: CASSLRENEKLFF. The CDR3 DNA reads as TGTGCCAGCAGTTTAAGGGAGAATGAAAAACTGTTTTTT. The chain uses TRBV12-3 or TRBV12-4 and TRBJ1-4; D ambiguous. The CDR3 spans 13 residues. V gave up 2 bases and J gave up 5 bases, with 6 bases separating them.

This clonotype showed up just once. V gene TRBV20-1 combines with J gene TRBJ2-1, with 9 bases matching TRBD1. This CDR3 contains 15 residues. V shed 0 bases, J shed 7 bases, and the junction held 7 bases outside the gene matches. Germline V gene data show CDR1 as DFQATT and CDR2 as SNEGSKA (reference sequence). The CDR3 DNA reads as TGCAGTGCTAGAGACGGGGGGACAGGGACGAATGAGCAGTTCTTC. It is translated as CSARDGGTGTNEQFF.

The chain is built from TRBV5-4 and TRBJ2-7, with TRBD2 matching over 7 bases. V trimming: 0 bases; J trimming: 4 bases; junction bases outside the gene matches: 7. There are 15 residues in the CDR3. Germline CDR1 is SGHNT and CDR2 is YYREEE (reference sequence). The CDR3 loop is CASSLEPGRAYEQYF. The CDR3 DNA sequence: TGTGCCAGCAGCTTGGAACCAGGGAGGGCATACGAGCAGTACTTC.

There are many counts of this clonotype. The chain has TRBV12-3 or TRBV12-4 and TRBJ1-4, with 8 bases that match TRBD1. The V gene end was trimmed by 5 bases and the J gene end by 8 bases; junction bases not matched to a gene: 7. The CDR3 runs to 14 residues. The CDR3 protein is CASSHGQGREKLFF. In nucleotides, the CDR3 is TGTGCCAGCAGTCATGGACAGGGTAGGGAAAAACTGTTTTTT.

This sequence joins TRBV5-1 and TRBJ2-7; TRBD2 matches at 13 bases. CDR3 length equals 17 residues. The ends lost 7 bases at V and 0 bases at J; junction bases unmatched: 10. Per the germline V gene, CDR1 is SGHRS and CDR2 is YFSETQ. This chain's CDR3 is CASRLTSGGAPSYEQYF. The DNA for the CDR3 is TGCGCCAGCCGCCTAACTAGCGGGGGGGCCCCCTCCTACGAGCAGTACTTC.

This clonotype was seen many times. The rearrangement links TRBV5-1 to TRBJ2-7, with D maybe TRBD1 (6 bases). The V gene's germline CDR1 is SGHRS and CDR2 YFSETQ. Trimming shortened V by 1 base and J by 5 bases, and 10 bases separated the two germline ends. The CDR3 consists of 13 residues. The CDR3 loop reads CASSLTGSNEQYV. In DNA form, the CDR3 reads TGCGCCAGCAGCTTGACAGGGTCCAACGAGCAGTACGTC.

This clonotype was counted at least ten times. The chain combines TRBV7-2 with TRBJ2-7, with a weak D call TRBD2 (5 bases). The germline CDR1 and CDR2 sequences are SGHTA and FQGNSA. This CDR3 spans 14 amino acids. V lost 0 bases and J lost 2, with 8 bases in between. CDR3 in amino acids: CASSLAGNPYEQYV. For the CDR3, the DNA is TGTGCCAGCAGCTTAGCCGGGAACCCCTACGAGCAGTACGTC.

About this clonotype: One base away lies a much larger clone, so this may be a sequencing read error. V gene TRBV7-2 combines with J gene TRBJ2-2; D perhaps matches TRBD1 (6 bases). The CDR3 sequence is 14 residues long. Germline CDR1 SGHTA, CDR2 FQGNSA. As DNA, the CDR3 is TGTGCCAGCAGCGAGTCAGGGGTAGCCGGGGAGCTGATTTTT. The encoded protein is CASSESGVAGELIF. Filled out from reference TRBV7-2 and TRBJ2-2, the complete variable domain reads GAGVSQSPSNKVTEKGKDVELRCDPISGHTALYWYRQSLGQGLEFLIYFQGNSAPDKSGLPSDRFSAERTGGSVSTLTIQRTQQEDSAVYLCASSESGVAGELIFGEGSRLTVL.

This clonotype was seen a handful of times. The V call is TRBV11-2, the J call TRBJ1-6, with D possibly TRBD1 on 5 matching bases. Trimming cost V 1 base and J 7 bases, with 8 bases left between them. The CDR3 spans 14 residues. The V gene's germline CDR1 is SGHAT and CDR2 FQNNGV. The CDR3 spells CASSLGGWNSPLHF. CDR3 nucleotides: TGTGCCAGCAGCTTAGGGGGCTGGAATTCACCCCTCCACTTT.

This clonotype qualifies as medium-sized. V usage is TRBV5-1 and J usage is TRBJ2-2; D unresolved. Germline V lookup: CDR1 SGHRS, CDR2 YFSETQ. CDR3 size: 13 residues. Between the trimmed V and J ends, which lost 0 bases and 4 bases, there was a span of 4 bases. The CDR3 reads CASSLASTGELFF. CDR3 nucleotide sequence: TGCGCCAGCAGCTTGGCGTCCACCGGGGAGCTGTTTTTT.

The V and J genes are TRBV6-2 or TRBV6-3 and TRBJ1-1; 7 nucleotides agree with TRBD1. The germline V gene has CDR1 MNHEY and CDR2 SVGEGT. This CDR3 is 14 amino acids long. Losses at the gene ends were 4 bases for V and 1 base for J; bases not matched to a gene: 3. The CDR3 sequence: CASSFDRENTEAFF. The CDR3 coding sequence is TGTGCCAGCAGTTTTGACAGGGAGAACACTGAAGCTTTCTTT.

The V gene is TRBV12-3 or TRBV12-4, the J gene TRBJ1-1; tentative D call: TRBD1 (6 bases). V was clipped by 6 bases and J by 1 base, with 12 bases between them. The length of the CDR3 is 14 residues. In DNA, the CDR3 is TGTGCCAGCAGCCGGAGGGGGGAGAACACTGAAGCTTTCTTT. Its protein is CASSRRGENTEAFF.